The 19 T cell receptor beta chains in this list originate from one sample, sequenced in a study of cytomegalovirus exposure and HLA in healthy donors. A multiplex PCR was run with 60 Vbeta primers and 13 Jbeta primers. Libraries were prepared by immunoSEQ multiplex PCR; TCRdb keeps only in-frame clonotypes and omits some of them. This sample has 65,000 to 85,000 clones, with 86% found just once. Sequencing was carried out using PBMCs. The receptors were gathered from a woman aged 25 to 39 in good health and CMV-seronegative.

This chain connects TRBV2 to TRBJ1-3; the D gene is possibly TRBD1 (5 bases). Trimming stripped 11 bases from V and 1 base from J, with 12 bases between. The CDR3 is made up of 13 amino acids. The germline V gene has CDR1 SNHLY and CDR2 FYNNEI. The CDR3 protein is CAGYGGSGNTIYF. CDR3 nucleotide sequence: TGTGCCGGCTACGGGGGTTCTGGAAACACCATATATTTT.

The chain couples TRBV7-3 to TRBJ2-1; D might be TRBD2 (5 bases). CDR3 length equals 13 residues. The germline V gene encodes CDR1 SGHTA and CDR2 FQGTGA. V lost 1 base and J lost 10, with 11 bases in between. CDR3 amino acids: CASSLRPGGEQFF. Here the CDR3 DNA reads TGTGCCAGCAGCTTAAGGCCCGGCGGGGAGCAGTTCTTC.

The chain joins TRBV11-2 to TRBJ2-7; a weak D match, TRBD1 (7 bases). V dropped 1 base and J dropped 3 bases, with 13 bases sitting between them. There are 15 residues in the CDR3. The germline CDR1 and CDR2 sequences are SGHAT and FQNNGV. CDR3 DNA: TGTGCCAGCAGCTTAGGTCCCAGGGGGGACTACGAGCAGTACTTC. This sequence encodes CASSLGPRGDYEQYF.

In its sample, this clone was seen once. The chain joins TRBV6-1 to TRBJ2-1, with 7 nucleotides matching TRBD2. The CDR3 totals 14 residues. Trimming took 8 bases from V and 0 from J; bases not matched to a gene: 4. The germline V gene has CDR1 MNHNS and CDR2 SASEGT. CDR3 DNA: TGTGCCAGCCTAGCGGTAACCTCCTACAATGAGCAGTTCTTC. Translating gives CASLAVTSYNEQFF.

CDR3 residues: CASSYHTGTGVYEQYF. CDR3 DNA sequence: TGTGCCAGCAGCTACCACACCGGGACAGGTGTCTACGAGCAGTACTTC. The rearrangement links TRBV5-5 to TRBJ2-7, with 8 bases that match TRBD1. Germline CDR1 and CDR2: SGHKS and YYEKEE (reference sequence). This CDR3 is built from 16 residues. Trimming removed 3 bases from V and 3 bases from J; junction bases left unmatched: 11.

As to this clone: An end of the junction differs from the germline gene, which may be a read error. The chain combines TRBV5-1 with TRBJ1-2; unclear D gene. The CDR3 length is 14 residues. CDR1 is SGHRS, CDR2 YFSETQ, per germline. This chain's CDR3 is CASSSLTIPGGYPF. In DNA form, the CDR3 reads TGCGCCAGCAGCTCCTTAACAATTCCGGGTGGCTACCCCTTC. The full variable domain, completed using reference TRBV5-1 and TRBJ1-2, is KAGVTQTPRYLIKTRGQQVTLSCSPISGHRSVSWYQQTPGQGLQFLFEYFSETQRNKGNFPGRFSGRQFSNSRSEMNVSTLELGDSALYLCASSSLTIPGGYPFGSGTRLTVV.

This clone appeared a few times. The V gene is TRBV7-2, the J gene TRBJ2-7; perhaps TRBD2 as D (6 bases). There are 15 residues in the CDR3. CDR1 is SGHTA, CDR2 FQGNSA, per germline. V dropped 1 base and J dropped 2 bases, with 12 bases sitting between them. The CDR3 DNA sequence: TGTGCCAGCAGCTTAGTTTCGGGAGAGGCCTACGAGCAGTACTTC. This codes for CASSLVSGEAYEQYF.

V gene TRBV7-2 combines with J gene TRBJ2-5; D might be TRBD2 (7 bases). Germline loops: CDR1 SGHTA, CDR2 FQGNSA. Trimming pared 5 bases from V and 4 bases from J, leaving 20 bases between. The CDR3 is 16 amino acids. In DNA, the CDR3 is TGTGCCAGCAGCCCTATTTTCGGGGGGCAGGGAGAGACCCAGTACTTC. It encodes CASSPIFGGQGETQYF.

The V call is TRBV27, the J call TRBJ1-5, with 8 bases fitting TRBD1. The CDR3 runs to 14 residues. CDR1 and CDR2 from the germline V gene are MNHEY and SMNVEV (reference sequence). J was trimmed by 6 bases and V by 4 bases; bases with no gene match: 5. CDR3 amino acids: CASSSQGAGQPQHF. The CDR3 DNA reads as TGTGCCAGCAGTTCCCAGGGGGCAGGTCAGCCCCAGCATTTT.

The chain is built from TRBV27 and TRBJ1-2; 7 nucleotides align to TRBD1. The CDR3 consists of 15 residues. In germline, CDR1 is MNHEY, CDR2 SMNVEV (reference sequence). J gave up 4 bases and V 4 bases, and 9 bases lay outside the gene matches. CDR3 amino acids: CASSSTGEVSYGYTF. CDR3 nucleotides: TGTGCCAGCAGTTCTACAGGGGAGGTTAGCTATGGCTACACCTTC.

The CDR3 DNA reads TGTGCCAGCAGCTTTGGGACAGCCAGCTCCTACGAGCAGTACTTC. Translating gives CASSFGTASSYEQYF. The chain employs TRBV7-9 and TRBJ2-7; 7 positions match TRBD1. J was trimmed by 0 bases and V by 3 bases; bases with no gene match: 5. CDR1 is SEHNR and CDR2 is FQNEAQ in the germline V gene (reference sequence). This CDR3 contains 15 residues.

The J gene is TRBJ1-1, the V gene TRBV29-1; tentatively, D is TRBD1 (6 bases). The CDR3 covers 14 residues. Trimming took off 0 bases at V and 4 bases at J, with 12 bases between the two ends. The germline CDR1 and CDR2 sequences are SQVTM and ANQGSEA. CDR3: CSVEDLQGTTEAFF. The CDR3 bases are TGCAGCGTTGAAGATCTTCAGGGGACCACTGAAGCTTTCTTT.

The CDR3 DNA sequence: TGTGCCAGTAAGCCTTTGGTGAACACTGAAGCTTTCTTT. Translation gives CASKPLVNTEAFF. The V gene is TRBV19, the J gene TRBJ1-1; no clear D gene. Germline-derived CDR1 and CDR2 are LNHDA and SQIVND (reference sequence). V was cut by 7 bases and J by 0 bases, with 9 bases left in between. CDR3 length: 13 amino acids.

The chain uses TRBV5-8 and TRBJ2-3, with 12 bases aligning to TRBD1. The junction had 8 bases not matched to a gene; V was cut back by 5 bases and J by 4 bases. This CDR3 has 16 residues. CDR1 is SGHTS, CDR2 YDEGEE, per germline. In DNA form, the CDR3 reads TGTGCCAGCAGTCCCGGGACAGGGGGCTATGCAGATACGCAGTATTTT. This gives the protein CASSPGTGGYADTQYF.

The chain joins TRBV28 to TRBJ1-5; 12 nucleotides match TRBD1. Looked up from germline, CDR1 is MDHEN and CDR2 is SYDVKM. The CDR3 runs to 15 residues. V shed 4 bases, J shed 7 bases, and the junction held 5 bases outside the gene matches. CDR3 in DNA: TGTGCCAGCAGTTCTCCCGGGACAGGGGGCCAGCCCCAGCATTTT. Its translation: CASSSPGTGGQPQHF.

The chain links TRBV29-1 to TRBJ2-3; TRBD2 matches at 12 bases. CDR1 and CDR2 from the germline V gene are SQVTM and ANQGSEA. This CDR3 has 14 amino acids. The CDR3 DNA reads as TGCAGTTTTGGTGCTAGCGGGAGGGCAGATACGCAGTATTTT. This codes for CSFGASGRADTQYF.

The chain is built from TRBV28 and TRBJ2-5; D is unresolved. The germline V gene has CDR1 MDHEN and CDR2 SYDVKM. V lost 10 bases and J lost 3, with 15 bases in between. The CDR3 has 13 residues. The CDR3 sequence: CAINPGGKETQYF. The CDR3 DNA follows: TGTGCCATCAACCCCGGCGGAAAAGAGACCCAGTACTTC.

This clone was detected a few times. The chain recombines TRBV6-5 with TRBJ1-1; 7 nucleotides line up with TRBD1. V gave up 3 bases and J gave up 3 bases; unmatched junction bases: 4. Germline loops: CDR1 MNHEY, CDR2 SVGAGI. CDR3 length equals 14 residues. CDR3 DNA sequence: TGTGCCAGCAGTTATAGACAGGGATACACTGAAGCTTTCTTT. Its translation: CASSYRQGYTEAFF.

This clone was found once. The V call is TRBV9, the J call TRBJ2-1; D gene ambiguous. V was trimmed by 0 bases and J by 0 bases, leaving 7 bases between them. Germline V gives CDR1 SGDLS, CDR2 YYNGEE. The CDR3 totals 15 residues. DNA of the CDR3: TGTGCCAGCAGCGTAGGCGTATTCTCCTACAATGAGCAGTTCTTC. It specifies CASSVGVFSYNEQFF.